These T cell receptor beta chains were read from a single sample in a study of OX40 agonist ivuxolimab in advanced cancers. The repertoire was sequenced with immunoSEQ multiplex PCR; TCRdb's copy has only in-frame clones and lacks some. The sample shows 53,000 or so clones, 84% of them seen only once. The input for sequencing was CD4+ or CD8+ T cells sorted from blood, taken in a trial of the OX40 agonist ivuxolimab. These receptor sequences come from an adult with an advanced solid tumor such as melanoma, head and neck, liver or kidney cancer. Both conserved end residues are part of each CDR3. The D gene is left open where the match is weak. A clone size is listed for some rows: how often the clone was seen (once, few, many), or a class if it is expanded.

>TRBJ1-2|.|.|TRBV2
TGTGCCAGCAGTGCGGGACCGCGAGCCTATGGCTACACCTTC
CASSAGPRAYGYTF
>TRBJ1-2|few|.|TRBV5-4
TGTGCCAGCAGCTTGGGGGGAATCAGGAGGGATCACGGCTACACCTTC
CASSLGGIRRDHGYTF
>TRBJ2-7|.|.|TRBV29-1
TGCAGCGTTGGTCTGGACTCCTACGAGCAGTACTTC
CSVGLDSYEQYF
>TRBJ2-7|.|TRBD2|TRBV7-2
TGTGCCAGCAGCTTAAGCGGGGGCAGATACGAGCAGTACTTC
CASSLSGGRYEQYF
>TRBJ2-7|few|TRBD2|TRBV7-9
TGTGCCAGCAGCTTGGCCCTAGCGGGAGATGTCTACGAGCAGTACTTC
CASSLALAGDVYEQYF
>TRBJ2-2|.|.|TRBV5-1
TGCGCCAGCAGCTTGGTCGCGGGGTCGAACACCGGGGAGCTGTTTTTT
CASSLVAGSNTGELFF
>TRBJ1-3|.|.|TRBV7-9
TGTGCCAGCAGCCAGGGAACTGGAAACACCATATATTTT
CASSQGTGNTIYF
>TRBJ2-2|.|TRBD1|TRBV29-1
TGCAGCGTTTCGCCACAGGGGTCCGGGGAGCTGTTTTTT
CSVSPQGSGELFF
>TRBJ1-5|once|.|TRBV7-3
TGTGCCAGCAGCTTCGGACACAATCAGCCCCAGCATTTT
CASSFGHNQPQHF
>TRBJ2-5|.|.|TRBV6-5
TGTGCCAGCAGTTCCTCAGGGAGCTGGGAGACCCAGTACTTC
CASSSSGSWETQYF
>TRBJ2-5|.|.|TRBV19
TGTGCCAGTAGTATAGCCCGGACTATACAAGAGACCCAGTACTTC
CASSIARTIQETQYF
>TRBJ1-2|.|.|TRBV7-2
TGTGCCAGCAGTAGAATTAGGACCAATGGCTACACCTTC
CASSRIRTNGYTF
>TRBJ1-1|once|.|TRBV6-5
TGTGCCAGCCGTAGGACAGCTAACACTGAAGCTTTCTTT
CASRRTANTEAFF
>TRBJ2-5|.|.|TRBV2
TGTGCCAGCAGTGCCCTCGCGCCCGCCGGAGGAACCCAGTACTTC
CASSALAPAGGTQYF
>TRBJ2-5|few|.|TRBV27
TGTGCCAGCAGTTTATCGACCGGGACTGTAGGGTCCCAGTACTTC
CASSLSTGTVGSQYF
>TRBJ1-5|.|.|TRBV30
TGTGCCTGGAGCTCGGACCCGGTTAGCAATCAGCCCCAGCATTTT
CAWSSDPVSNQPQHF
>TRBJ2-3|.|TRBD1|TRBV19
TGTGCCAGTATAGGGGGGACAGGGGGCAGAGATACGCAGTATTTT
CASIGGTGGRDTQYF
>TRBJ2-7|once|.|TRBV11-3
TGTGCCAGCAGCCAAATCTCTGGCTACGAGCAGTACTTC
CASSQISGYEQYF
>TRBJ2-1|.|TRBD2|TRBV11-2
TGTGCCAGCAGCAGGGGACTAGCGGGAGTTTCAAATGAGCAGTTCTTC
CASSRGLAGVSNEQFF
>TRBJ2-1|.|.|TRBV11-2
TGTGCCAGCAGCCCCCCCCTTCCCTTAAATGAGCAGTTCTTC
CASSPPLPLNEQFF
>TRBJ2-3|few|.|TRBV13
TGTGCCAGCAGCTTACGGTCGGGAGACACAGATACGCAGTATTTT
CASSLRSGDTDTQYF
>TRBJ2-7|few|TRBD2|TRBV18
TGTGCCAGCTCACTTAGTCCCCTCGGGGTAGCGGGGACCTACGAGCAGTACTTC
CASSLSPLGVAGTYEQYF
>TRBJ2-7|.|TRBD2|TRBV10-3
TGTGCCATCAGCCAGACTAGCGGGAGAGTCTACGAGCAGTACTTC
CAISQTSGRVYEQYF
>TRBJ2-3|.|.|TRBV10-3
TGTGCCATCAGCGCCACAGATACGCAGTATTTT
CAISATDTQYF
>TRBJ1-5|.|TRBD1|TRBV18
TGTGCCAGCTCACCCCAGGGGGGATTGAATCAGCCCCAGCATTTT
CASSPQGGLNQPQHF
>TRBJ1-4|.|.|TRBV10-2
TGCGCCAGCAGCGAGAGTGCTTGGGAAAAACTGTTTTTT
CASSESAWEKLFF
>TRBJ2-2|.|TRBD2|TRBV4-1
TGCGCCAGCAGCCTAGCTGGTTCGGGACTAACTACCGGGGAGCTGTTTTTT
CASSLAGSGLTTGELFF
>TRBJ2-2|.|TRBD2|TRBV2
TGTGCCAGCAAACGGGAGGGCCAGGACGGGGAGCTGTTTTTT
CASKREGQDGELFF
>TRBJ2-3|.|TRBD1|TRBV5-1
TGCGCCAGCAGCTTGGCGATAACAGGGGTAGATACGCAGTATTTT
CASSLAITGVDTQYF
>TRBJ2-1|.|.|TRBV7-9
TGTGCCAGCAGCCTTTCTGGGCATGAGCAGTTCTTC
CASSLSGHEQFF
>TRBJ2-1|.|.|TRBV6-5
TGTGCCATCGGGGCCAGGAGCTCCTACAATGAGCAGTTCTTC
CAIGARSSYNEQFF
>TRBJ2-5|.|TRBD1|TRBV19
TGTGCCAGTAGCCGAATAGCCCTCCGACAGGGTGGACAGACCCAGTACTTC
CASSRIALRQGGQTQYF
>TRBJ2-7|.|TRBD1|TRBV10-1
TGCGCCAGCAGTGAGAACAGGGGGCTCGAGCAGTACTTC
CASSENRGLEQYF
>TRBJ2-7|once|.|TRBV11-3
TGTGCCAGCAGCGCTACTTTCTACGAGCAGTACTTC
CASSATFYEQYF
>TRBJ2-3|.|TRBD2|TRBV10-2
TGCGCCTTCTCCCCTTCTAGCGGGAGTTCGGATACGCAGTATTTT
CAFSPSSGSSDTQYF
>TRBJ1-1|.|.|TRBV6-6
TGTGCCAGCTCTAGACGCACTGAAGCTTTCTTT
CASSRRTEAFF
>TRBJ1-1|few|TRBD1|TRBV6-5
TGTGCCAGCAGTAACGGACAGGGCACTGAAGCTTTCTTT
CASSNGQGTEAFF
>TRBJ2-4|.|TRBD2|TRBV5-1
TGCGCCAGCAGCTTGGGACTAGCGGAAGGGGGTCAGTACTTC
CASSLGLAEGGQYF
>TRBJ2-7|once|TRBD2|TRBV7-9
TGTGCCAGCAGCCCGGGGGGATTTGAGCAGTACTTC
CASSPGGFEQYF
>TRBJ2-2|.|.|TRBV9
TGTGCCAGCAGCATCTCCACCGGGGAGCTGTTTTTT
CASSISTGELFF
>TRBJ2-2|.|.|TRBV11-2
TGTGCCAGCAGCCTGACTAGCACCGGGGAGCTGTTTTTT
CASSLTSTGELFF
>TRBJ2-7|.|.|TRBV19
TGTGCCAGTAGTACAAGTGAACAGGGATTTTACGAGCAGTACTTC
CASSTSEQGFYEQYF
>TRBJ2-7|few|.|TRBV19
TGTGCCAGTAGCCTCCGGGTCAACGAAAACTACGAGCAGTACTTC
CASSLRVNENYEQYF
>TRBJ2-1|once|TRBD2|TRBV5-5
TGTGCCAGCAGCCAGGAGGGACTAGCGGGAGGGGTTTCCAATGAGCAGTTCTTC
CASSQEGLAGGVSNEQFF
>TRBJ2-3|.|.|TRBV10-2
TGCGCCAGCGGAAGGGACTGGACAGATACGCAGTATTTT
CASGRDWTDTQYF
>TRBJ1-1|few|TRBD1|TRBV27
TGTGCCAGCAGTTTAAACAGGGGCACGGGCACTGAAGCTTTCTTT
CASSLNRGTGTEAFF
>TRBJ1-2|.|.|TRBV7-9
TGTGCCAGCAGCTTCACGGATTATGGCTACACCTTC
CASSFTDYGYTF
>TRBJ1-2|.|.|TRBV27
TGTGCCAGCAGCCATGGGGGGGCAGGATATGGCTACACCTTC
CASSHGGAGYGYTF
>TRBJ1-2|.|.|TRBV25-1
TGTGCCAGCAGTGATTTAGGTAGTAACTATGGCTACACCTTC
CASSDLGSNYGYTF